This passage covers 28 T cell receptor beta chains from one sample sequenced in a study of blood T cells in healthy people across ages. The second PCR ran about 7 to 12 cycles with a sample-barcoded 5' primer and J-beta primers. One entry per CDR3 protein, called by TCRdb with MiXCR from the 5' RACE reads. The sample holds around 1,600,000 distinct CDR3 sequences; 35% to 45% are singletons and the top ten take approximately 4%. The sequenced sample was blood. Source of these receptors: a woman aged 18-29 years in good health.

This clonotype was observed a few times. The chain couples TRBV27 to TRBJ2-5; D gene ambiguous. V lost 6 bases and J lost 5, with 16 bases in between. Germline values: CDR1 MNHEY, CDR2 SMNVEV (reference sequence). The CDR3 totals 14 residues. CDR3: CASRLTASRETQYF. The DNA for the CDR3 is TGTGCCAGCAGACTGACCGCTAGTCGGGAGACCCAGTACTTC.

This chain joins TRBV20-1 and TRBJ1-1; D perhaps matches TRBD1 (5 bases). Germline V CDR1 and CDR2: DFQATT, SNEGSKA (reference sequence). Between the trimmed V and J ends, which lost 2 bases and 2 bases, there was a span of 12 bases. CDR3 size: 14 residues. The CDR3 bases are TGCAGTGCTAGATTGGGACGCTTCAACACTGAAGCTTTCTTT. The encoded protein is CSARLGRFNTEAFF.

V usage is TRBV21-1 and J usage is TRBJ2-7; the table gives TRBD2 as D, unverified against the DNA. TRBV21-1 is recorded as a pseudogene. This CDR3 contains 18 residues. The CDR3 loop reads CASSKAQGLAGETYEQYF. In nucleotides, the CDR3 is TGTGCCAGCAGCAAAGCGCAAGGACTAGCGGGGGAAACCTACGAGCAGTACTTC.

V is TRBV28 and J is TRBJ2-3; TRBD1 matches at 7 bases. J was trimmed by 1 base and V by 6 bases; bases with no gene match: 7. The CDR3 has 15 amino acids. Germline lookup yields CDR1 MDHEN and CDR2 SYDVKM. In DNA, the CDR3 is TGTGCCAGCAGCACAGGGGCTCTCGGCACAGATACGCAGTATTTT. This codes for CASSTGALGTDTQYF.

The gene calls are TRBV6-5 and TRBJ1-1; D gene ambiguous. The V and J ends lost 6 bases and 0 bases respectively, with 11 bases between them. There are 14 residues in the CDR3. CDR1 and CDR2 (germline): MNHEY, SVGAGI. The DNA for the CDR3 is TGTGCCAGCAGGACCCCAGGATTGAACACTGAAGCTTTCTTT. Residues: CASRTPGLNTEAFF.

In its sample, this clonotype was seen a few times. The chain recombines TRBV12-3 or TRBV12-4 with TRBJ2-1; 9 bases are a match to TRBD1. With 3 bases clipped from V and 7 bases from J, the junction kept 4 bases outside the gene matches. This CDR3 is 14 amino acids long. The CDR3 DNA is TGTGCCAGCAGTTTCCGGACAGGGGTTAATGAGCAGTTCTTC. Translated: CASSFRTGVNEQFF.

This clonotype was counted between two and nine times. The chain uses TRBV20-1 and TRBJ2-1; D may be TRBD2 (7 bases). Per the germline V gene, CDR1 is DFQATT and CDR2 is SNEGSKA (reference sequence). The CDR3 spans 15 residues. Deletions cut 3 bases from V and 3 bases from J, with 15 bases between. As DNA, the CDR3 is TGCAGTGCTAGTCCCGAGGGGGACTACTACAATGAGCAGTTCTTC. Its translation: CSASPEGDYYNEQFF.

DNA of the CDR3: TGTGCCAGCAGCCCCGCGGGGGGATCCTACAATGAGCAGTACTTC. It translates to CASSPAGGSYNEQYF. The chain has TRBV7-2 and TRBJ2-1; 8 bases are shared with TRBD2. The better agreement between TRBJ2-7 and the DNA end casts doubt on the J call. The germline V gene has CDR1 SGHTA and CDR2 FQGNSA. CDR3 length: 15 residues.

This CDR3 reads CASSPWALSSTDTQYF. As DNA, the CDR3 is TGTGCCAGCAGTCCATGGGCGTTGTCTAGCACAGATACGCAGTATTTT. This chain links TRBV27 with TRBJ2-3; D call uncertain. Germline CDR1 reads MNHEY; CDR2 reads SMNVEV (reference sequence). V was clipped by 5 bases and J by 0 bases, with 15 bases between them. This CDR3 comprises 16 residues.

This clonotype was found a few times. This clone may be a read error of a much larger clone one base away. The chain carries TRBV12-3 or TRBV12-4 and TRBJ2-1; 8 nucleotides line up with TRBD1. J gave up 11 bases and V 5 bases, and 11 bases lay outside the gene matches. The CDR3 is 14 amino acids. The CDR3 is CASSASRQGLKQFF. CDR3 DNA: TGTGCCAGCAGTGCGAGCCGACAGGGGTTAAAGCAGTTCTTC.

Comment on this clonotype: The junction and the germline gene differ at one end; a read error may be behind it. This rearrangement joins TRBV4-1 to TRBJ1-1; TRBD1 matches at 7 bases. The CDR3 covers 14 residues. Looked up from germline, CDR1 is MGHRA and CDR2 is YSYEKL. CDR3 loop: CASSKTGMNTEVFF. The CDR3 DNA reads TGCGCCAGCAGCAAGACAGGGATGAACACTGAAGTTTTCTTT.

The chain carries TRBV20-1 and TRBJ2-1; D is unclear. The J call may be incorrect, as the DNA end agrees better with TRBJ2-7. The CDR3 covers 15 residues. Germline V gene data show CDR1 as DFQATT and CDR2 as SNEGSKA (reference sequence). The CDR3 nucleotides are TGCAGTGCTAGAGTTAGAGACTGGAGATACAATGAGCAGTACTTC. Translated: CSARVRDWRYNEQYF.

J is TRBJ2-1 and V is TRBV4-2; possibly TRBD2 for D (7 bases). This CDR3 comprises 16 residues. The germline CDR1 and CDR2 sequences are LGHNA and YNFKEQ. The V and J ends lost 0 bases and 4 bases respectively, with 13 bases between them. DNA for the CDR3: TGTGCCAGCAGCCAAGATGCGGGGGCGGGTTACAATGAGCAGTTCTTC. Encoded protein: CASSQDAGAGYNEQFF.

The chain recombines TRBV10-3 with TRBJ2-3; maybe TRBD2 (5 bases). Germline V lookup: CDR1 ENHRY, CDR2 SYGVKD. The CDR3 consists of 14 residues. Trimming left V 5 bases short and J 1 base short, with 10 bases between. CDR3 nucleotide sequence: TGTGCCATCAGTACGGAGAGGGGCACAGATACGCAGTATTTT. Translated: CAISTERGTDTQYF.

The V and J genes are TRBV21-1 and TRBJ2-7. TRBV21-1 is annotated as a pseudogene. This CDR3 region has 13 residues. CDR3 loop: CASSKVDFYEQYF. CDR3 coding DNA: TGTGCCAGCAGCAAAGTGGATTTCTACGAGCAGTACTTC.

The chain is built from TRBV2 and TRBJ2-3; D ambiguous. Trimming removed 3 bases from V and 0 bases from J, with 7 bases in between. Germline V gene lookup returns CDR1 SNHLY and CDR2 FYNNEI. The CDR3 runs 14 residues. The CDR3 sequence: CASSDTGSTDTQYF. CDR3 nucleotide sequence: TGTGCCAGCAGTGACACCGGTAGCACAGATACGCAGTATTTT. Full variable domain (remainder filled in from reference TRBV2 and TRBJ2-3): EPEVTQTPSHQVTQMGQEVILRCVPISNHLYFYWYRQILGQKVEFLVSFYNNEISEKSEIFDDQFSVERPDGSNFTLKIRSTKLEDSAMYFCASSDTGSTDTQYFGPGTRLTVL.

This clonotype was picked up one time. V gene TRBV20-1 combines with J gene TRBJ1-2; D may be TRBD1 (6 bases). This CDR3 contains 11 residues. Looked up from germline, CDR1 is DFQATT and CDR2 is SNEGSKA (reference sequence). With 7 bases removed from V and 6 bases from J, the gap between germline ends came to 12 bases. In DNA form, the CDR3 reads TGCAGTGGCCAGGGGTTAGATGGCTACACCTTC. Protein sequence: CSGQGLDGYTF.

This clonotype was counted only a few times. This rearrangement joins TRBV29-1 to TRBJ1-2; D remains unclear. Per germline, CDR1 SQVTM and CDR2 ANQGSEA. The CDR3 extends over 13 amino acids. V was shortened by 4 bases and J by 3 bases, with 12 bases between the two germline ends. The CDR3 here is CSVVFAADYGYTF. For the CDR3, the DNA is TGCAGCGTTGTTTTTGCAGCAGACTATGGCTACACCTTC.

This rearrangement joins TRBV10-2 to TRBJ2-1; 8 bases match TRBD2. Germline values: CDR1 WSHSY, CDR2 SAAADI. The CDR3 has 14 amino acids. With V trimmed by 6 bases and J by 6 bases, 7 bases remained unmatched. The CDR3 loop reads CASRSGGSPNEQFF. In DNA, the CDR3 is TGCGCCAGCAGGAGCGGGGGCTCCCCCAATGAGCAGTTCTTC.

This clonotype was detected ten times or more. One junction end disagrees with the germline gene, perhaps due to a read error. The chain is built from TRBV7-2 and TRBJ2-1; the D gene is possibly TRBD2 (6 bases). This CDR3 region has 14 residues. Per germline, CDR1 SGHTA and CDR2 FQGNSA. The chain's CDR3 is CASSLAILYNEQFF. CDR3 nucleotide sequence: TGTGCCAGCAGCCTAGCGATCCTCTACAATGAGCAGTTCTTC. The full variable domain, completed using reference TRBV7-2 and TRBJ2-1, is GAGVSQSPSNKVTEKGKDVELRCDPISGHTALYWYRQSLGQGLEFLIYFQGNSAPDKSGLPSDRFSAERTGGSVSTLTIQRTQQEDSAVYLCASSLAILYNEQFFGPGTRLTVL.

This clonotype was detected only a few times. The V and J genes are TRBV20-1 and TRBJ1-1, with D hard to call. V lost 5 bases, J lost 0 bases, and 19 bases lay in between. The V gene's germline CDR1 is DFQATT and CDR2 SNEGSKA (reference sequence). The CDR3 totals 16 residues. The CDR3 is CSAAGEGFNLNTEAFF. CDR3 nucleotides: TGCAGTGCTGCCGGGGAGGGATTCAATTTGAACACTGAAGCTTTCTTT.

In this sample, this clonotype turned up once. The rearrangement links TRBV20-1 to TRBJ2-1; TRBD2 aligns across 12 bases. Germline CDR1 DFQATT, CDR2 SNEGSKA (reference sequence). This CDR3 region has 17 residues. V gave up 5 bases and J gave up 0 bases; unmatched junction bases: 8. CDR3 in amino acids: CSAGGLAGLSSYNEQFF. In DNA, the CDR3 is TGCAGTGCTGGGGGACTAGCGGGTCTGAGCTCCTACAATGAGCAGTTCTTC.

The sample holds a few counts of this clonotype. The CDR3, as DNA: TGCGCCAGCAGCGATACTAGCGGGAGAACAGATACGCAGTATTTT. It translates to CASSDTSGRTDTQYF. This sequence joins TRBV5-1 and TRBJ2-3; TRBD2 agrees at 11 bases. The V segment lost 4 bases and the J segment 3 bases; nucleotides outside the gene matches: 4. The CDR3 totals 15 residues. Germline V gives CDR1 SGHRS, CDR2 YFSETQ.

This clonotype turned up a few times. The V call is TRBV6-5, the J call TRBJ1-1; 7 positions agree with TRBD1. With V trimmed by 6 bases and J by 1 base, 5 bases remained unmatched. The CDR3 is 14 amino acids. Germline V gives CDR1 MNHEY, CDR2 SVGAGI. CDR3 nucleotides: TGTGCCAGCAGCTTCGACAGGGCGAACACTGAAGCTTTCTTT. Protein: CASSFDRANTEAFF.

This clonotype was seen a few times. This chain connects TRBV7-9 to TRBJ1-1; perhaps TRBD1 as D (6 bases). CDR3 length equals 14 residues. V lost 4 bases, J lost 4 bases, and 13 bases lay in between. Germline values: CDR1 SEHNR, CDR2 FQNEAQ (reference sequence). The CDR3 DNA is TGTGCCAGCAGCTCCAGACAGGCCGGCACTGAAGCTTTCTTT. Protein sequence: CASSSRQAGTEAFF.

With regard to this clonotype: A junction boundary mismatches the germline segment, possibly from a read error. This chain connects TRBV28 to TRBJ1-6; TRBD1 agrees at 9 bases. Germline CDR1 MDHEN, CDR2 SYDVKM. The CDR3 contains 15 residues. In nucleotides, the CDR3 is TGTGTCAGCAGTTCGACAGGGGGAAAGGAAGGTGCCCTCCACTTT. This encodes CVSSSTGGKEGALHF.

V and J are TRBV20-1 and TRBJ2-7, with D uncertain. Germline V gives CDR1 DFQATT, CDR2 SNEGSKA (reference sequence). V gave up 4 bases and J gave up 2 bases, with 21 bases separating them. The CDR3 loop spans 16 amino acids. Written as DNA, the CDR3 is TGCAGTGCTACGCCTTATCGGGCGCATGGGACCTACGAGCAGTACTTC. Its protein is CSATPYRAHGTYEQYF.

The chain is built from TRBV29-1 and TRBJ1-5; TRBD1 might be the D (5 bases). Germline CDR1 and CDR2: SQVTM and ANQGSEA. The CDR3 runs to 13 residues. Trimming cost V 5 bases and J 5 bases, with 13 bases left between them. In DNA, the CDR3 is TGCAGCGTTCGAGACAGTCTATATCAGCCCCAGCATTTT. It specifies CSVRDSLYQPQHF.